The clone carrying this TCR beta chain was detected only a few times. Its target is not known. PCR used 60 Vbeta primers and 13 Jbeta primers. The data were produced by immunoSEQ multiplex PCR, yet TCRdb's version contains in-frame clones alone and is incomplete. Among tens of thousands of clones listed, almost 70% were seen once. This entry is derived from a study of cytomegalovirus exposure and HLA in healthy donors. Points from the study as a whole: TCR beta chain V- and J-gene trimming was linked, in a later analysis, to a missense variant in DCLRE1C.

Germline assignment: CDR1 LNHDA and CDR2 SQIVND (reference sequence). Trimming took 11 bases from V and 1 from J, leaving 11 bases between them. The CDR3 is 12 amino acids. This sequence joins TRBV19 and TRBJ1-1; D might be TRBD1 (6 bases). The source material was PBMCs. This receptor was obtained from a man aged 30-40 years in good health and CMV-seronegative. In DNA form, the CDR3 reads TGTGCCTCAGGGGAGAGGAACACTGAAGCTTTCTTT. Translation: CASGERNTEAFF. Based on the CDR3 plus reference TRBV19 and TRBJ1-1, the full variable domain is DGGITQSPKYLFRKEGQNVTLSCEQNLNHDAMYWYRQDPGQGLRLIYYSQIVNDFQKGDIAEGYSVSREKKESFPLTVTSAQKNPTAFYLCASGERNTEAFFGQGTRLTVV.